The 3 T cell receptor beta chains presented below share a single source sample, sequenced in a study of cytomegalovirus exposure and HLA in healthy donors. Use of 60 Vbeta and 13 Jbeta primers characterized the PCR. This table comes from immunoSEQ multiplex PCR, and its TCRdb copy is limited to in-frame clones, with some not included. The sample comprises fewer than 120,000 clones, 60% to 85% of which are singletons, and 1.3% rests with the top ten. The material sequenced was PBMCs. The receptors originated from a woman in her 30s in good health and CMV-seronegative.

The chain joins TRBV6-5 to TRBJ1-5; no clear D gene. The CDR3 spans 13 residues. The germline V gene has CDR1 MNHEY and CDR2 SVGAGI. Trimming took off 5 bases at V and 7 bases at J, with 12 bases between the two ends. The CDR3 DNA follows: TGTGCCAGCAGTGTAGCGGGTAACCAGCCCCAGCATTTT. Translated: CASSVAGNQPQHF.

The rearrangement joins TRBV28 to TRBJ2-3, with D uncertain. The V and J ends lost 1 base and 2 bases respectively, with 10 bases between them. The CDR3 sequence is 15 residues long. The germline V gene has CDR1 MDHEN and CDR2 SYDVKM. The CDR3 is CASSLSTEFTDTQYF. CDR3 coding DNA: TGTGCCAGCAGTTTATCGACTGAATTCACAGATACGCAGTATTTT.

V and J are TRBV2 and TRBJ2-2; a weak D match, TRBD1 (5 bases). The V end was cut by 10 bases, the J end by 4 bases, with 10 bases between. This CDR3 has 12 amino acids. The V gene's germline CDR1 is SNHLY and CDR2 FYNNEI. Here the CDR3 reads CANGQLTGELFF. The CDR3 DNA is TGTGCCAACGGACAACTCACCGGGGAGCTGTTTTTT.